This TCR beta chain was recorded in a study of shared clonotypes between healthy human individuals. There are 17 residues in the CDR3. The germline gives CDR1 LNHNV, CDR2 YYDKDF (reference sequence). Trimming cost V 0 bases and J 2 bases; bases outside gene matches: 10. The data were produced by immunoSEQ multiplex PCR, yet TCRdb's version contains in-frame clones alone and is incomplete. In the table there are about 1.5 million clones, roughly 98% of which are singletons. V and J are TRBV15 and TRBJ2-7; TRBD2 agrees at 7 bases. The receptor comes from a man aged 25 to 40 in good health. Specimen: naive CD4+ T cells sorted from blood. Specified subset: CD45RA+ positively selected. CDR3 loop: CATSRDVPGRDPYEQYF. The CDR3 DNA sequence: TGTGCCACCAGCAGAGATGTGCCGGGGAGGGATCCCTACGAGCAGTACTTC.